Following are 29 T cell receptor beta chains from one sample sequenced in a study of glioma-infiltrating T cells after dendritic cell vaccination. The time point was: after dendritic cell vaccination, including at tumor progression/relapse. Only in-frame clones appear in the TCRdb table, and some are missing; sequencing was by immunoSEQ multiplex PCR. The profile covers just under 60,000 clones, with roughly four fifths appearing a single time and less than 20% taken by the ten largest. The sample was blood, taken after dendritic cell vaccination. Source of these receptors: a human donor with glioblastoma.

The V call is TRBV4-3, the J call TRBJ1-2, with D perhaps matching TRBD1 (5 bases). The CDR3 loop spans 16 amino acids. V was shortened by 0 bases and J by 7 bases, with 18 bases between the two germline ends. Germline CDR1 is LGHNA and CDR2 is YSLEER. CDR3 residues: CASSQDRAGKAGGYTF. Written as DNA, the CDR3 is TGCGCCAGCAGCCAAGATCGAGCAGGGAAGGCCGGTGGCTACACCTTC.

This chain connects TRBV19 to TRBJ2-1; 7 nucleotides line up with TRBD1. CDR3 size: 16 residues. Germline CDR1 LNHDA, CDR2 SQIVND (reference sequence). Trimming took 1 base from V and 6 from J; bases not matched to a gene: 9. The CDR3 DNA reads as TGTGCCAGTAGTATAGCCCGACAGGGCCTCATCAATGAGCAGTTCTTC. Its translation: CASSIARQGLINEQFF.

V gene TRBV7-2 combines with J gene TRBJ2-1, with 13 nucleotides matching TRBD2. This CDR3 comprises 16 residues. V lost 3 bases and J lost 4; bases outside the gene matches: 3. Looked up from germline, CDR1 is SGHTA and CDR2 is FQGNSA. Here the CDR3 reads CASSLGTSGIYNEQFF. As DNA, the CDR3 is TGTGCCAGCAGCTTGGGGACTAGCGGGATTTACAATGAGCAGTTCTTC.

This clone has just a few counts. This chain links TRBV19 with TRBJ1-1; D uncertain. CDR3 size: 13 residues. Between the trimmed V and J ends, which lost 1 base and 7 bases, there was a span of 10 bases. Germline CDR1 LNHDA, CDR2 SQIVND (reference sequence). CDR3 coding DNA: TGTGCCAGTAGTATAGGAGGGCTCGTTGAAGCTTTCTTT. It yields the protein CASSIGGLVEAFF.

The chain is built from TRBV7-9 and TRBJ2-2, with TRBD2 identical over 10 bases. Trimming removed 1 base from V and 4 bases from J; junction bases left unmatched: 6. This CDR3 region has 17 residues. Germline V gene lookup returns CDR1 SEHNR and CDR2 FQNEAQ (reference sequence). DNA for the CDR3: TGTGCCAGCAGCTTAGTCCTAGCGGGGGATATCACCGGGGAGCTGTTTTTT. Encoded protein: CASSLVLAGDITGELFF.

The table lists this clone with a count of one. The chain combines TRBV19 with TRBJ2-3, with 7 bases fitting TRBD2. V was pared by 5 bases and J by 4 bases, with 9 bases of the junction left unmatched. The CDR3 totals 15 residues. Germline V gene sequence: CDR1 LNHDA, CDR2 SQIVND (reference sequence). CDR3: CASSPSGRGSDTQYF. The CDR3 coding sequence is TGTGCCAGTAGTCCCTCGGGGAGGGGATCAGATACGCAGTATTTT.

This clone was counted a few times. The chain links TRBV6-5 to TRBJ2-7, with TRBD2 matching over 8 bases. The CDR3 is made up of 15 amino acids. Germline loops: CDR1 MNHEY, CDR2 SVGAGI. V lost 4 bases, J lost 4 bases, and 9 bases stayed unmatched. This CDR3 is CASSSVRGESYEQYF. The CDR3 DNA sequence: TGTGCCAGCAGTTCGGTGCGGGGGGAAAGTTACGAGCAGTACTTC.

DNA of the CDR3: TGTGCCAGCAGCCCCTGGGACAGGGTCTCTGGGGCCAACGTCCTGACTTTC. Translating gives CASSPWDRVSGANVLTF. The chain joins TRBV11-3 to TRBJ2-6; 9 positions agree with TRBD1. The CDR3 has 17 amino acids. V gave up 5 bases and J gave up 0 bases; unmatched junction bases: 5. The germline V gene has CDR1 SGHNT and CDR2 YENEEA.

This chain uses TRBV18 with TRBJ2-2; 7 bases are a match to TRBD1. The CDR3 consists of 17 residues. The V segment lost 3 bases and the J segment 0 bases; nucleotides outside the gene matches: 7. Germline V CDR1 and CDR2: KGHSH, LQKENI. As DNA, the CDR3 is TGTGCCAGCTCACCCTACTCCGGGACAGCGAACACCGGGGAGCTGTTTTTT. Its translation is CASSPYSGTANTGELFF.

This clone was picked up one time. This chain links TRBV19 with TRBJ1-2, with D maybe TRBD1 (5 bases). Trimming cost V 7 bases and J 0 bases, with 15 bases left between them. Germline CDR1 LNHDA, CDR2 SQIVND (reference sequence). This CDR3 region has 15 residues. The CDR3 bases are TGTGCCAGTACCTCGACAGTGACAGCTAACTATGGCTACACCTTC. Translated, it gives CASTSTVTANYGYTF.

This chain uses TRBV4-1 with TRBJ1-2; 8 positions match TRBD1. J gave up 3 bases and V 7 bases, and 4 bases lay outside the gene matches. The CDR3 runs to 13 residues. From germline, CDR1 is MGHRA and CDR2 YSYEKL. The CDR3 loop is CASTGTGDYGYTF. The CDR3 DNA follows: TGCGCCAGCACCGGGACAGGTGACTATGGCTACACCTTC.

The rearrangement joins TRBV9 to TRBJ1-1; D is unclear. CDR3 length: 13 residues. Germline loops: CDR1 SGDLS, CDR2 YYNGEE. V was clipped by 2 bases and J by 7 bases, with 12 bases between them. The CDR3 sequence is CASSVAVRGEAFF. The CDR3 DNA is TGTGCCAGCAGCGTGGCCGTAAGAGGTGAAGCTTTCTTT.

The genes are TRBV6-1 and TRBJ2-1; D gene uncertain. Germline V gene data show CDR1 as MNHNS and CDR2 as SASEGT. V was cut by 3 bases and J by 8 bases, with 11 bases left in between. The CDR3 runs to 13 residues. The CDR3: CASSEERFYEQFF. The CDR3 bases are TGTGCCAGCAGTGAGGAGAGGTTCTATGAGCAGTTCTTC.

This clone has more than one count but fewer than ten. This chain joins TRBV4-1 and TRBJ1-6; 10 nucleotides match TRBD1. Trimming took 3 bases from V and 5 from J; bases not matched to a gene: 1. CDR3 length: 15 amino acids. Germline CDR1 reads MGHRA; CDR2 reads YSYEKL. CDR3 region: CASSHGQGDNSPLHF. The DNA of the CDR3 is TGCGCCAGCAGCCACGGACAGGGGGATAATTCACCCCTCCACTTT.

The chain carries TRBV7-9 and TRBJ1-1; a possible D gene is TRBD1 (6 bases). Between the trimmed V and J ends, which lost 3 bases and 1 base, there was a span of 9 bases. The CDR3 extends over 14 amino acids. Looked up from germline, CDR1 is SEHNR and CDR2 is FQNEAQ (reference sequence). The CDR3 region has the DNA TGTGCCAGCAGCTTGACAGGAGAGAACACTGAAGCTTTCTTT. It specifies CASSLTGENTEAFF. The whole variable domain, filled in from reference TRBV7-9 and TRBJ1-1, reads DTGVSQNPRHKITKRGQNVTFRCDPISEHNRLYWYRQTLGQGPEFLTYFQNEAQLEKSRLLSDRFSAERPKGSFSTLEIQRTEQGDSAMYLCASSLTGENTEAFFGQGTRLTVV.

This chain uses TRBV4-2 with TRBJ2-7, with D maybe TRBD1 (6 bases). V dropped 3 bases and J dropped 2 bases, with 11 bases sitting between them. Germline V gene sequence: CDR1 LGHNA, CDR2 YNFKEQ. This CDR3 has 14 amino acids. CDR3 sequence (DNA): TGTGCCAGCAGCCAGCTACAGGGAGCCTACGAGCAGTACTTC. It codes for CASSQLQGAYEQYF.

By sample share, this clone is medium-sized (0.01 to 0.1%). The chain recombines TRBV27 with TRBJ2-3, with 8 bases lining up with TRBD2. Germline lookup yields CDR1 MNHEY and CDR2 SMNVEV (reference sequence). The CDR3 has 15 residues. The V gene end was trimmed by 0 bases and the J gene end by 6 bases; junction bases not matched to a gene: 5. This CDR3 is CASSLSWRGVDTQYF. CDR3 sequence (DNA): TGTGCCAGCAGTTTATCGTGGCGGGGGGTGGATACGCAGTATTTT.

This chain connects TRBV5-5 to TRBJ1-1, with TRBD1 identical over 8 bases. Germline-derived CDR1 and CDR2 are SGHKS and YYEKEE (reference sequence). V shed 2 bases and J 5 bases; nucleotides not matched to a gene: 8. This CDR3 is 15 amino acids long. The CDR3 DNA reads as TGTGCCAGCAGCTTAGTTGGGACAGGCCAGACTGAAGCTTTCTTT. Amino acids: CASSLVGTGQTEAFF.

The chain has TRBV4-2 and TRBJ2-3; D gene ambiguous. V lost 3 bases and J 3 bases, leaving 10 bases between the germline ends. The CDR3 covers 14 residues. CDR1 and CDR2 (germline): LGHNA, YNFKEQ. CDR3 residues: CASSHPESTDTQYF. The DNA of the CDR3 is TGTGCCAGCAGCCACCCCGAGTCGACAGATACGCAGTATTTT.

CDR3 coding DNA: TGTGCCAGCAGCTACGGACAGACAAACACTGAAGCTTTCTTT. This codes for CASSYGQTNTEAFF. The gene calls are TRBV7-9 and TRBJ1-1; tentative D call: TRBD1 (6 bases). The CDR3 loop spans 14 amino acids. Germline-derived CDR1 and CDR2 are SEHNR and FQNEAQ (reference sequence). Trimming cost V 4 bases and J 2 bases, with 11 bases left between them.

The rearrangement links TRBV5-1 to TRBJ2-1; tentatively, D is TRBD2 (5 bases). Germline V gives CDR1 SGHRS, CDR2 YFSETQ. V lost 8 bases, J lost 4 bases, and 16 bases lay in between. The CDR3 runs 14 residues. CDR3 coding DNA: TGCGCCAGTACTCAATATCGGGGATACAATGAGCAGTTCTTC. This sequence encodes CASTQYRGYNEQFF.

V gene TRBV5-6 combines with J gene TRBJ2-3, with a possible D match to TRBD2 (7 bases). The CDR3 has 17 amino acids. Germline CDR1 reads SGHDT; CDR2 reads YYEEEE. Between the trimmed V and J ends, which lost 0 bases and 4 bases, there was a span of 18 bases. In DNA form, the CDR3 reads TGTGCCAGCAGCTTGGCCGTCGTAGGGGGGAGGGCAGATACGCAGTATTTT. It codes for CASSLAVVGGRADTQYF.

The chain uses TRBV5-4 and TRBJ2-1; D call uncertain. V dropped 0 bases and J dropped 8 bases, with 6 bases sitting between them. CDR3 length equals 12 residues. CDR1 SGHNT and CDR2 YYREEE come from the germline V gene (reference sequence). CDR3 loop: CASSLDRDEQFF. CDR3 sequence (DNA): TGTGCCAGCAGCTTGGACCGGGATGAGCAGTTCTTC.

The J gene is TRBJ1-1, the V gene TRBV4-3, with no clear D. The CDR3 is made up of 14 amino acids. V was shortened by 0 bases and J by 1 base, with 6 bases between the two germline ends. Germline lookup yields CDR1 LGHNA and CDR2 YSLEER. CDR3 loop: CASSQDGRNTEAFF. The CDR3 nucleotides read TGCGCCAGCAGCCAAGACGGTCGGAACACTGAAGCTTTCTTT.

The V gene is TRBV30, the J gene TRBJ2-7; TRBD1 is a possible D gene (6 bases). The CDR3 covers 11 residues. V dropped 1 base and J dropped 11 bases, with 12 bases sitting between them. CDR1 and CDR2 (germline): GTSNPN, SVGIG (reference sequence). The CDR3 spells CAWSGVTGKYF. The CDR3 DNA reads as TGTGCCTGGAGTGGAGTCACAGGGAAGTACTTC.

The rearrangement links TRBV7-3 to TRBJ2-3; the match to TRBD2 covers 7 bases. The CDR3 contains 15 residues. Losses at the gene ends were 8 bases for V and 4 bases for J; bases not matched to a gene: 12. Germline CDR1 is SGHTA and CDR2 is FQGTGA. CDR3 sequence reads: CASAYGGRDADTQYF. The CDR3 coding sequence is TGTGCCAGCGCTTACGGTGGGAGGGATGCAGATACGCAGTATTTT.

The rearrangement links TRBV18 to TRBJ1-2; the D is unclear. The CDR3 totals 16 residues. Trimming took off 4 bases at V and 1 base at J, with 16 bases between the two ends. Germline CDR1 KGHSH, CDR2 LQKENI. The CDR3, as DNA: TGTGCCAGCTCACTCCAAGGGAGGACTGATAACTATGGCTACACCTTC. It translates to CASSLQGRTDNYGYTF.

This clone was counted a few times. This chain connects TRBV27 to TRBJ1-2; the D gene is possibly TRBD1 (6 bases). The ends were cut back, 5 bases at V and 5 bases at J, with 12 bases in the middle. The germline V gene encodes CDR1 MNHEY and CDR2 SMNVEV (reference sequence). CDR3 length equals 13 residues. In DNA form, the CDR3 reads TGTGCCAGCAGTCCCATGACAGGATATGGCTACACCTTC. It specifies CASSPMTGYGYTF.

The chain's CDR3 is CSVEDEGNEQFF. The CDR3, as DNA: TGCAGCGTTGAAGATGAGGGCAATGAGCAGTTCTTC. The chain combines TRBV29-1 with TRBJ2-1; TRBD2 might be the D (5 bases). V was trimmed by 0 bases and J by 6 bases, leaving 6 bases between them. Per germline, CDR1 SQVTM and CDR2 ANQGSEA. The CDR3 has 12 amino acids.